These T cell receptor beta chains were read from a single sample in a study of CD8+ T cells in alopecia areata. Clones were read by immunoSEQ multiplex PCR, and TCRdb kept only the in-frame ones, dropping some. The sample comprises about 42,000 clones, just over 65% of which are singletons, and roughly 20% rests with the top ten. This material consisted of CD8+ T cells sorted from blood, taken at week 4, from a patient treated with tofacitinib. These receptors originate from a human donor with alopecia areata. The CDR3 runs from the conserved cysteine through the conserved F or W. D genes are given only for firm matches. The size entry is marked missing in some rows and otherwise reads once, few, many or a size class.

.	TRBJ1-3	TRBV4-3	few	TGCGCCAGCAGCCAAGATGGCGGCCAGCCTGGAAACACCATATATTTT	CASSQDGGQPGNTIYF
.	TRBJ2-5	TRBV28	once	TGTGCCAGCAGACCAACAGGGTGGGAGACCCAGTACTTC	CASRPTGWETQYF
.	TRBJ2-1	TRBV5-1	few	TGCGCCAGCAGCTTGGGAGGGGCAGGGAATGAGCAGTTCTTC	CASSLGGAGNEQFF
.	TRBJ2-7	TRBV7-2	few	TGTGCCAGCAGCTTACGTTCGCCTCTTACCCAAGGAGCCTACGAGCAGTACTTC	CASSLRSPLTQGAYEQYF
.	TRBJ2-2	TRBV13	.	TGTGCCAGTGGAAGTGGCGGGGAGCTGTTTTTT	CASGSGGELFF
.	TRBJ1-5	TRBV2	.	TGTGCCAGCAGTGCCGGTAATACAGATCAGCCCCAGCATTTT	CASSAGNTDQPQHF
TRBD1	TRBJ2-5	TRBV2	.	TGTGCCATGACCGGGACAGGGTCCCAAGAGACCCAGTACTTC	CAMTGTGSQETQYF
.	TRBJ2-6	TRBV29-1	.	TGCAGCGTTGAAAGTGGGGCCAACGTCCTGACTTTC	CSVESGANVLTF
TRBD1	TRBJ1-1	TRBV19	few	TGTGCCAGTAGGGCGTCCGGGACAGGGAACACTGAAGCTTTCTTT	CASRASGTGNTEAFF
TRBD1	TRBJ1-1	TRBV29-1	.	TGCAGCGTAGGACAGGAGGGGGACACTGAAGCTTTCTTT	CSVGQEGDTEAFF
.	TRBJ1-2	TRBV29-1	.	TGCAGCGTTTCTACCGATAACTATGGCTACACCTTC	CSVSTDNYGYTF
TRBD2	TRBJ2-1	TRBV29-1	.	TGCAGCGTTGAACGGCTAGCGGGGGGGCTGCAAGACAATGAGCAGTTCTTC	CSVERLAGGLQDNEQFF
TRBD1	TRBJ2-6	TRBV7-8	.	TGTGCCAGCAGCCCCCGACAGGGGGCTGGGGCCAACGTCCTGACTTTC	CASSPRQGAGANVLTF
TRBD1	TRBJ2-3	TRBV27	.	TGTGCCAGCAAACTCAGGGACAGGGGATCCACAGATACGCAGTATTTT	CASKLRDRGSTDTQYF
TRBD2	TRBJ2-2	TRBV13	few	TGTGCCAGCATATCCGGGACTAGCGAGTACACCGGGGAGCTGTTTTTT	CASISGTSEYTGELFF
TRBD1	TRBJ1-4	TRBV11-2	few	TGTGCCAGCAGTTCCGGACAGGCTAATGAAAAACTGTTTTTT	CASSSGQANEKLFF
TRBD1	TRBJ2-7	TRBV29-1	.	TGCAGCGTCCTGACAGGGGATTCGTACGAGCAGTACTTC	CSVLTGDSYEQYF
.	TRBJ2-1	TRBV7-3	.	TGCGCCAGCAGCCAAGATGACCGCGGAAGCGATGAGCAGTTCTTC	CASSQDDRGSDEQFF
TRBD1	TRBJ1-2	TRBV29-1	.	TGCAGCGTCGGACAGGCGAACTATGGCTACACCTTC	CSVGQANYGYTF
.	TRBJ1-2	TRBV29-1	few	TGCAGCGTTGAAGTTGACGGGGGCGCGGATGGCTACACCTTC	CSVEVDGGADGYTF
TRBD2	TRBJ2-7	TRBV7-2	few	TGTGCCAGCAGCTATGCGACCGGGGGGTACGAGCAGTACTTC	CASSYATGGYEQYF
TRBD2	TRBJ2-7	TRBV30	.	TGTGCCTGGAGTGTACACGGGGGGGGACGACTTTCCTACGAGCAGTACTTC	CAWSVHGGGRLSYEQYF
TRBD1	TRBJ2-1	TRBV18	.	TGTGCCAGCTCACCGTCCCGGGACAGGGCCTACAATGAGCAGTTCTTC	CASSPSRDRAYNEQFF
.	TRBJ1-1	TRBV27	.	TGTGCCAGCAGTTTACGTGGGGGGAACACTGAAGCTTTCTTT	CASSLRGGNTEAFF
.	TRBJ2-7	TRBV30	.	TGTGCCTGGAGTGTAACGCGCTACGAGCAGTACTTC	CAWSVTRYEQYF
.	TRBJ2-2	TRBV27	.	TGTGCCAGCAGTTTATCGGGGAACACCGGGGAGCTGTTTTTT	CASSLSGNTGELFF
.	TRBJ2-5	TRBV29-1	few	TGCAGCGTGGGGGGAACTGACGCCCCTCGAGATGAAGAGACCCAGTACTTC	CSVGGTDAPRDEETQYF